This TCR beta chain comes out of a study of tumor-infiltrating lymphocytes in oesophageal squamous cell carcinoma. A few counts support this clonotype. TCRdb passed the PCR reads through MiXCR, listing each CDR3 protein once. The table records approximately 11,000 distinct CDR3 sequences, roughly 50% of them present only once. Looked up from germline, CDR1 is SGHVS and CDR2 is FNYEAQ. The CDR3 contains 15 residues. The sequence was collected from a male donor with esophageal squamous cell carcinoma. This sequence joins TRBV7-6 and TRBJ2-7; tentative D call: TRBD2 (7 bases). Matching the DNA end better, TRBJ2-5 makes the J call doubtful. The specimen sequenced was esophageal tumor tissue. The CDR3 DNA follows: TGTGCCAGCAGCTCACCGAGGGGGGGGGGGAAGACCCAGTACTTC. It encodes CASSSPRGGGKTQYF.